This T cell receptor (beta chain) was observed in a study of cytomegalovirus exposure and HLA in healthy donors. Between the trimmed V and J ends, which lost 6 bases and 0 bases, there was a span of 15 bases. Germline V gene sequence: CDR1 ENHRY, CDR2 SYGVKD. The CDR3 is 15 residues long. PCR primers comprised 60 Vbeta and 13 Jbeta primers. Measured with immunoSEQ multiplex PCR; TCRdb has only the in-frame clones, and not every one. The sample has some 180,000 clones, around 76% seen once. The J gene is TRBJ2-7, the V gene TRBV10-3, with D possibly being TRBD2 (5 bases). The source material was PBMCs. The TCR originated in a man between 40 and 49 years old in good health and CMV-seronegative. The DNA for the CDR3 is TGTGCCATCAGCGGAGTGAGCGGTAGCTCCTACGAGCAGTACTTC. Its translation is CAISGVSGSSYEQYF.